The source of this T cell receptor beta chain is a study of Ad26.COV2.S vaccination and SARS-CoV-2 variants. Study-level background: Dosing was one shot or two shots 56 days apart.

Concerning this clone: Its matching antigen is unknown.

Trimming removed 5 bases from V and 0 bases from J; junction bases left unmatched: 8. The CDR3 length is 16 residues. Per germline, CDR1 MDHEN and CDR2 SYDVKM. Clones were sequenced by immunoSEQ multiplex PCR, and TCRdb holds only the in-frame ones, with some missing. The table records about 350,000 clones, around 89% of them present only once. Study results and limitations: Placebo recipients had lower spike-specific TCR breadth than vaccine recipients. Assessments of TCR breadth and depth may have underestimated the total T cell responses.

Treatment described: around 19 received Ad26.COV2.S at low or high dose, single or two shots; about 5 received placebo; per-sample allocation not given. Each sample was drawn 63 days after the first injection (of vaccine or placebo). Spike of the Wuhan-strain SARS-CoV-2 was expressed by an Ad26 vector, which formed the vaccine. The specimen comprised peripheral blood, sampled in a trial of Ad26.COV2.S vaccine versus placebo. This sequence joins TRBV28 and TRBJ2-7; 9 nucleotides align to TRBD1. The TCR originated in a person between 18 and 60 years old who received the Ad26.COV2.S COVID-19 vaccine or a placebo. The CDR3 region is CASSPLRDRASYEQYF. The CDR3 DNA follows: TGTGCCAGCAGTCCGCTCCGGGACAGGGCCTCCTACGAGCAGTACTTC.